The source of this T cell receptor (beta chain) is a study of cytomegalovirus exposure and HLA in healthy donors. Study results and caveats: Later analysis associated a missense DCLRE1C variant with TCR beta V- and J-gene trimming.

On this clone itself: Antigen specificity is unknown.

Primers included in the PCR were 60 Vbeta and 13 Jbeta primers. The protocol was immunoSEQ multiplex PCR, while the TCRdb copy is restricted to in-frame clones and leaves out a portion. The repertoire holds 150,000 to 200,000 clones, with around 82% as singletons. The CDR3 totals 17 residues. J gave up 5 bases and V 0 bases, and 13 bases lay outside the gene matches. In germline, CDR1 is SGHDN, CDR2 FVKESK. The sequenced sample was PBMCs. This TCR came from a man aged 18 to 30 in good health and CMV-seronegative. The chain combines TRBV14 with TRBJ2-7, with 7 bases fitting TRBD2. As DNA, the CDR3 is TGTGCCAGCAGCCAAGAGGGGGGGGTCCTCTCCATCCACGAGCAGTACTTC. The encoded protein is CASSQEGGVLSIHEQYF.